One T cell receptor beta chain is described in this entry. The data derive from a study of blood T cell repertoires in COVID-19. Study in general: Italy, Spain and the United States were the sources of the convalescent and acute COVID-19 samples. From T cells, B-cell-depleted T cells, or PBMCs came the material, which was cDNA or gDNA.

V gave up 2 bases and J gave up 9 bases, with 11 bases separating them. The CDR3 contains 13 residues. CDR1 and CDR2 from the germline V gene are LGHDT and YNNKEL (reference sequence). Original methodology: Nucleated cell number was recorded as an estimate derived from reference gene primer amplification. Assay used: immunoSEQ multiplex PCR; TCRdb lists only in-frame clones, some missing. V and J calls and clone size are copied from that table; D and trimming were computed from the DNA. This sample has roughly 260,000 clones, with less than 90% found just once. The sequence derives from a man in his 60s who had recovered from COVID-19. The genes are TRBV3-1 (or the pseudogene TRBV3-2) and TRBJ2-1; the D gene is possibly TRBD1 (5 bases). The sample was peripheral blood. The CDR3: CASSQRGPGEQFF. The CDR3 DNA sequence: TGTGCCAGCAGCCAAAGGGGCCCCGGTGAGCAGTTCTTC.